These 5 T cell receptor beta chains originate from one sample sequenced in a study of shared clonotypes between healthy human individuals. Produced via immunoSEQ multiplex PCR; TCRdb's table is partial and in-frame only. The sample lists about 2.1 million clones, approximately 94% seen once, with roughly 1.8% in the top ten. CD45RO-negative cells were positively selected for CCR7, leaving out terminally differentiated effector memory CD45RA+ cells. The source material was naive CD8+ T cells from PBMCs. The receptors derive from a man aged 18 to 35 in good health. Some clones in this sample may be carry-over from other donors' samples.

The J gene is TRBJ2-7, the V gene TRBV7-7; tentative D call: TRBD1 (6 bases). V was shortened by 5 bases and J by 2 bases, with 19 bases between the two germline ends. CDR1 and CDR2 from the germline V gene are SSHAT and FNYEAQ (reference sequence). CDR3 length: 16 residues. CDR3 protein: CASSMGPGQGTYEQYF. The CDR3 region has the DNA TGTGCCAGCAGCATGGGTCCGGGACAAGGGACCTACGAGCAGTACTTC.

This chain connects TRBV12-5 to TRBJ2-7; a possible D gene is TRBD1 (5 bases). CDR3 length: 17 residues. The germline V gene encodes CDR1 LGHNT and CDR2 FRNRAP. V lost 5 bases to trimming and J lost 0 bases, with 20 bases between them. This chain's CDR3 is CASGPCNRQTDSYEQYF. DNA for the CDR3: TGTGCTAGTGGTCCCTGTAACAGACAGACCGACTCCTACGAGCAGTACTTC.

In its sample, this clone was seen once. The chain has TRBV5-6 and TRBJ2-3; TRBD2 matches at 7 bases. V trimming: 2 bases; J trimming: 0 bases; junction bases outside the gene matches: 15. CDR3 length equals 19 residues. Per the germline V gene, CDR1 is SGHDT and CDR2 is YYEEEE. The CDR3 region has the DNA TGTGCCAGCAGCTTCCCTCGCGGGGGTTCAACCCGTAGCACAGATACGCAGTATTTT. Translating gives CASSFPRGGSTRSTDTQYF.

The V gene is TRBV2, the J gene TRBJ1-1; TRBD1 agrees at 8 bases. V was clipped by 8 bases and J by 5 bases; unmatched bases: 10. The CDR3 loop spans 14 amino acids. CDR1 is SNHLY, CDR2 FYNNEI, per germline. CDR3: CASGGDRTRTEAFF. CDR3 coding DNA: TGTGCCAGCGGGGGGGACAGGACGCGAACTGAAGCTTTCTTT. The variable domain in full, with the rest retrieved from reference TRBV2 and TRBJ1-1, is EPEVTQTPSHQVTQMGQEVILRCVPISNHLYFYWYRQILGQKVEFLVSFYNNEISEKSEIFDDQFSVERPDGSNFTLKIRSTKLEDSAMYFCASGGDRTRTEAFFGQGTRLTVV.

This clone is a singleton in its sample. The J gene is TRBJ2-1, the V gene TRBV4-1; tentatively, D is TRBD1 (6 bases). The CDR3 sequence is 14 residues long. V gave up 4 bases and J gave up 5 bases, with 12 bases separating them. CDR1 and CDR2 from the germline V gene are MGHRA and YSYEKL. CDR3 protein: CASSPDRSDNEQFF. The CDR3 DNA sequence: TGCGCCAGCAGCCCTGACAGGTCCGACAATGAGCAGTTCTTC.